The 16 T cell receptor beta chains below all came from one sample that was sequenced in a study of shared clonotypes between healthy human individuals. Clones were read by immunoSEQ multiplex PCR, and TCRdb kept only the in-frame ones, dropping some. The table shows 70,000 to 95,000 clones, with over 55% occurring only once. The sample comprised memory CD8+ T cells sorted from blood. Subset noted: CD45RO+ cells pooled with CCR7-negative TemRA cells. These receptors originate from a man aged 25 to 40 in good health.

This clone occurred a few times. The same CDR3 is also encoded by other DNA sequences in this sample. The J gene is TRBJ2-7, the V gene TRBV6-5, with D unclear. The germline V gene has CDR1 MNHEY and CDR2 SVGAGI. V dropped 6 bases and J dropped 3 bases, with 6 bases sitting between them. The CDR3 runs to 11 residues. The CDR3 loop reads CASSTNYEQYF. CDR3 nucleotide sequence: TGTGCCAGCAGCACCAACTACGAGCAGTACTTC.

This clone was found many times. The chain recombines TRBV5-1 with TRBJ2-3; the match to TRBD2 covers 8 bases. With V trimmed by 0 bases and J by 1 base, 4 bases remained unmatched. This CDR3 spans 16 amino acids. Per germline, CDR1 SGHRS and CDR2 YFSETQ. For the CDR3, the DNA is TGCGCCAGCAGCTTGGGTAGCGGGGACCGCACAGATACGCAGTATTTT. Translation gives CASSLGSGDRTDTQYF.

The chain employs TRBV10-3 and TRBJ2-7; TRBD1 is a possible D gene (6 bases). V lost 7 bases and J 1 base, leaving 14 bases between the germline ends. CDR3 length: 14 amino acids. Germline lookup yields CDR1 ENHRY and CDR2 SYGVKD. CDR3 residues: CAIKIGGGSYEQYF. CDR3 DNA sequence: TGTGCCATCAAGATAGGGGGTGGATCCTACGAGCAGTACTTC.

J is TRBJ2-7 and V is TRBV29-1; 8 bases agree with TRBD2. J was trimmed by 2 bases and V by 6 bases; bases with no gene match: 9. Germline lookup yields CDR1 SQVTM and CDR2 ANQGSEA. There are 14 residues in the CDR3. CDR3 residues: CSVLTGTRTYEQYF. The CDR3 nucleotides are TGCAGCGTCCTTACCGGGACTAGAACCTACGAGCAGTACTTC.

The chain joins TRBV9 to TRBJ1-2, with D maybe TRBD1 (5 bases). The CDR3 runs to 15 residues. Germline CDR1 and CDR2: SGDLS and YYNGEE. V was pared by 3 bases and J by 4 bases, with 16 bases between. CDR3 coding DNA: TGTGCCAGCAGCGCAACCCAGGCGGGGCCCTATGGCTACACCTTC. The encoded protein is CASSATQAGPYGYTF.

The J gene is TRBJ2-1, the V gene TRBV27; D gene uncertain. CDR1 and CDR2 (germline): MNHEY, SMNVEV (reference sequence). Trimming pared 2 bases from V and 3 bases from J, leaving 14 bases between. This CDR3 has 16 amino acids. The CDR3 reads CASSLQLRADYNEQFF. The CDR3 coding sequence is TGTGCCAGCAGTTTACAACTCCGTGCGGACTACAATGAGCAGTTCTTC.

The chain links TRBV7-8 to TRBJ2-1, with 9 bases aligning to TRBD1. Trimming cost V 1 base and J 1 base; bases outside gene matches: 2. CDR3 length: 16 residues. Germline CDR1 SGHVS, CDR2 FQNEAQ. CDR3 nucleotide sequence: TGTGCCAGCAGCTTAGGGACAGGGGAGTCCTACAATGAGCAGTTCTTC. Its translation is CASSLGTGESYNEQFF.

The rearrangement joins TRBV2 to TRBJ1-2, with D possibly TRBD1 on 6 matching bases. Germline V lookup: CDR1 SNHLY, CDR2 FYNNEI. V was clipped by 4 bases and J by 0 bases, with 12 bases between them. The CDR3 consists of 15 residues. This chain's CDR3 is CASSARTVPNYGYTF. CDR3 nucleotides: TGTGCCAGCAGTGCCCGGACAGTTCCTAACTATGGCTACACCTTC. The full variable domain, completed using reference TRBV2 and TRBJ1-2, is EPEVTQTPSHQVTQMGQEVILRCVPISNHLYFYWYRQILGQKVEFLVSFYNNEISEKSEIFDDQFSVERPDGSNFTLKIRSTKLEDSAMYFCASSARTVPNYGYTFGSGTRLTVV.

The gene calls are TRBV28 and TRBJ1-5; D remains ambiguous. This CDR3 spans 15 amino acids. From germline, CDR1 is MDHEN and CDR2 SYDVKM. Trimming shortened V by 2 bases and J by 2 bases, and 10 bases separated the two germline ends. The CDR3 reads CASSLITGGNQPQHF. The CDR3 nucleotides read TGTGCCAGCAGTTTAATAACTGGGGGCAATCAGCCCCAGCATTTT.

The chain links TRBV28 to TRBJ1-1; D gene ambiguous. CDR3 length: 13 amino acids. Germline CDR1 MDHEN, CDR2 SYDVKM. V was shortened by 1 base and J by 6 bases, with 9 bases between the two germline ends. For the CDR3, the DNA is TGTGCCAGCAGTTTATTAAAGGGTTCTGAAGCTTTCTTT. This gives the protein CASSLLKGSEAFF. Full variable domain (rest looked up from reference TRBV28 and TRBJ1-1): DVKVTQSSRYLVKRTGEKVFLECVQDMDHENMFWYRQDPGLGLRLIYFSYDVKMKEKGDIPEGYSVSREKKERFSLILESASTNQTSMYLCASSLLKGSEAFFGQGTRLTVV.

The chain employs TRBV6-4 and TRBJ2-1, with TRBD2 matching 14 bases. The V gene end was trimmed by 4 bases and the J gene end by 6 bases; junction bases not matched to a gene: 2. The CDR3 sequence is 15 residues long. CDR1 and CDR2 (germline): MRHNA, SNTAGT. In DNA, the CDR3 is TGTGCCAGCAGTGGACTAGCGGGAGGGGCCAATGAGCAGTTCTTC. It is translated as CASSGLAGGANEQFF.

CDR3 DNA sequence: TGTGCCAGCTCACCGGACGGAAAATCCTACGAGCAGTACTTC. Translated: CASSPDGKSYEQYF. This chain links TRBV18 with TRBJ2-7; D gene ambiguous. V lost 3 bases, J lost 1 base, and 10 bases lay in between. CDR1 and CDR2 from the germline V gene are KGHSH and LQKENI. The CDR3 sequence is 14 residues long.

This chain joins TRBV7-3 and TRBJ2-1; 10 bases map to TRBD2. V was clipped by 7 bases and J by 3 bases; unmatched bases: 6. This CDR3 comprises 15 residues. Germline V gives CDR1 SGHTA, CDR2 FQGTGA. The CDR3 nucleotides read TGTGCCAGCACCCCCGGGACTAGCGACTACAATGAGCAGTTCTTC. Its translation: CASTPGTSDYNEQFF. The full variable domain, in which reference TRBV7-3 and TRBJ2-1 provide the parts outside the CDR3, is GAGVSQTPSNKVTEKGKYVELRCDPISGHTALYWYRQSLGQGPEFLIYFQGTGAADDSGLPNDRFFAVRPEGSVSTLKIQRTERGDSAVYLCASTPGTSDYNEQFFGPGTRLTVL.

The table lists this clone with many counts. Other nucleotide sequences from this sample produce the same CDR3. The chain employs TRBV19 and TRBJ2-6, with 7 bases identical to TRBD1. The junction had 8 bases not matched to a gene; V was cut back by 3 bases and J by 0 bases. This CDR3 comprises 18 residues. CDR1 LNHDA and CDR2 SQIVND come from the germline V gene (reference sequence). In DNA form, the CDR3 reads TGTGCCAGTAGTATTGGGGACAGAGACGACTCTGGGGCCAACGTCCTGACTTTC. This encodes CASSIGDRDDSGANVLTF.

The chain couples TRBV9 to TRBJ1-4; D is unclear. CDR1 SGDLS and CDR2 YYNGEE come from the germline V gene. Trimming pared 0 bases from V and 12 bases from J, leaving 15 bases between. The CDR3 contains 14 residues. CDR3 nucleotide sequence: TGTGCCAGCAGCGTAGGATCGAATAATGAGGAACTGTTTTTT. This codes for CASSVGSNNEELFF.

This chain joins TRBV28 and TRBJ2-7; 8 nucleotides agree with TRBD1. This CDR3 contains 16 residues. The V gene's germline CDR1 is MDHEN and CDR2 SYDVKM. The V gene end was trimmed by 4 bases and the J gene end by 2 bases; junction bases not matched to a gene: 10. The CDR3 loop is CASSSHTGTGAYEQYF. Here the CDR3 DNA reads TGTGCCAGCAGTTCCCATACCGGGACAGGAGCCTACGAGCAGTACTTC.